This TCR beta chain was observed in a study of T-cell memory formation after mild COVID-19. Study summary: TCR clusters were mostly donor specific.

Overall study findings and caveats: The appearance of some responding clones in pre-infection memory suggested that cross-reactive memory joined. What remained unconfirmed was the SARS-CoV-2 specificity of second-wave clones peaking on day 37.

This clonotype occurred a few times. Its antigen is unknown. TCRdb passed the 5' RACE reads through MiXCR, listing each CDR3 protein once. This table holds around 300,000 distinct CDR3 sequences, roughly 13% found once. Germline V gene data show CDR1 as MNHNS and CDR2 as SASEGT. The CDR3 length is 12 residues. V was shortened by 5 bases and J by 7 bases, with 9 bases between the two germline ends. The chain links TRBV6-1 to TRBJ2-1, with unresolved D. The receptor was derived from a man younger than 35 who had mild COVID-19 (a few samples of this study predate the infection). Cell type and time point are not known. Sequenced material: PBMCs or a T cell subset sorted from them (not recorded which). CDR3 DNA sequence: TGTGCCAGCAGTAAATGGGGAAATGAGCAGTTCTTC. This translates into CASSKWGNEQFF.